A single sample gave rise to the 21 T cell receptor beta chains below, sequenced in a study of naive and memory T cell subsets (TCRdb year 2017). The library was prepared using UMI-ligation and nested PCR. Sequencing was carried out with an Illumina MiSeq. The beta constant-region primer was an equimolar mix of two oligonucleotides covering both TRBC1 and TRBC2. Four rounds of PCR were used to amplify ligated cDNA, with nested alpha and beta constant-region primers being used together with the SP2 primer. TCRdb took the public reads, trimmed them with fastp at Q25, ran MiXCR for clone calling and kept in-frame beta chains. All rows with the same CDR3 protein become a single entry with the most common DNA and genes. The sample data list just over 80,000 distinct CDR3 sequences, and approximately 9.2% of these were observed just once. About 1.2% of the sample belongs to the ten largest clones. The specimen sequenced was naive CD8+ T cells from blood. This specimen's cell subset or site label, per the study, means: naive T cells, CD45RA high CD27+. The origin of the receptors is a human donor in good health.

This clonotype has only a few counts. A much larger clone lies a single base off, so this may be a read error. The chain couples TRBV12-3 or TRBV12-4 to TRBJ2-7; a possible D gene is TRBD1 (5 bases). The CDR3 runs to 12 residues. Trimming took 3 bases from V and 2 from J, leaving 5 bases between them. CDR3 in DNA: TGTGCCAGCAGTTTGGACACCTACGAGCAGTACTTC. As protein: CASSLDTYEQYF.

The rearrangement joins TRBV28 to TRBJ2-5, with TRBD2 identical over 8 bases. The V gene end was trimmed by 5 bases and the J gene end by 7 bases; junction bases not matched to a gene: 6. Germline-derived CDR1 and CDR2 are MDHEN and SYDVKM. This CDR3 has 13 residues. The CDR3 spells CASSRTSSGTQYF. The CDR3 region has the DNA TGTGCCAGCAGTCGGACTAGCTCAGGGACCCAGTACTTC.

This clonotype occurred many times. V usage is TRBV19 and J usage is TRBJ2-1; tentative D call: TRBD2 (5 bases). The germline V gene encodes CDR1 LNHDA and CDR2 SQIVND (reference sequence). The CDR3 runs 13 residues. Trimming took 3 bases from V and 4 from J, leaving 7 bases between them. This CDR3 reads CASSIGGYNEQFF. CDR3 in DNA: TGTGCCAGTAGTATCGGCGGGTACAATGAGCAGTTCTTC. Looking up the rest from reference TRBV19 and TRBJ2-1 gives the full variable domain: DGGITQSPKYLFRKEGQNVTLSCEQNLNHDAMYWYRQDPGQGLRLIYYSQIVNDFQKGDIAEGYSVSREKKESFPLTVTSAQKNPTAFYLCASSIGGYNEQFFGPGTRLTVL.

This clonotype was seen repeatedly, ten times or more. This chain joins TRBV25-1 and TRBJ2-7; D is unclear. Germline V gene sequence: CDR1 MGHDK, CDR2 SYGVNS. Trimming left V 3 bases short and J 4 bases short, with 10 bases between. This CDR3 has 13 residues. The DNA for the CDR3 is TGTGCCAGCAGTGACGCCGAGAAATACGAGCAGTACTTC. It specifies CASSDAEKYEQYF.

There are a few counts of this clonotype. The chain combines TRBV12-3 or TRBV12-4 with TRBJ2-5; weak D call: TRBD2 (5 bases). This CDR3 has 12 residues. V lost 7 bases and J 3 bases, leaving 9 bases between the germline ends. Written as DNA, the CDR3 is TGTGCCAGCACCCCGGGGAAAGAGACCCAGTACTTC. This sequence encodes CASTPGKETQYF.

The rearrangement joins TRBV20-1 to TRBJ2-7, with 7 bases fitting TRBD1. CDR1 is DFQATT, CDR2 SNEGSKA, per germline (reference sequence). The CDR3 length is 14 residues. V was pared by 6 bases and J by 1 base, with 9 bases of the junction left unmatched. The CDR3 spells CSAPSGTVSYEQYF. Here the CDR3 DNA reads TGCAGTGCCCCCTCCGGGACAGTGTCCTACGAGCAGTACTTC.

The V and J genes are TRBV24-1 and TRBJ2-1; 9 bases align to TRBD2. CDR3 length: 14 amino acids. The germline gives CDR1 KGHDR, CDR2 SFDVKD. With 9 bases clipped from V and 6 bases from J, the junction kept 8 bases outside the gene matches. CDR3 sequence reads: CATRKAGGANEQFF. CDR3 sequence (DNA): TGTGCCACCCGAAAAGCGGGAGGAGCCAATGAGCAGTTCTTC.

This clonotype has only a few counts. The rearrangement uses TRBV10-3 and TRBJ2-6; D possibly corresponds to TRBD2 (5 bases). V lost 3 bases to trimming and J lost 0 bases, with 18 bases between them. Germline V gene data show CDR1 as ENHRY and CDR2 as SYGVKD. CDR3 length: 19 residues. As DNA, the CDR3 is TGTGCCATCAGTGATCCGCGGGCAGATTCACCCTCTGGGGCCAACGTCCTGACTTTC. Protein: CAISDPRADSPSGANVLTF.

J is TRBJ2-1 and V is TRBV5-1, with TRBD1 matching 8 bases. The CDR3 has 15 amino acids. The V gene's germline CDR1 is SGHRS and CDR2 YFSETQ. Trimming at V came to 2 bases and at J to 2 bases, leaving 3 bases not matched to a gene. CDR3 residues: CASSFEQGAYNEQFF. Here the CDR3 DNA reads TGCGCCAGCAGCTTTGAACAGGGGGCCTACAATGAGCAGTTCTTC.

This clonotype has ten or more counts. The chain has TRBV5-1 and TRBJ1-2, with TRBD1 matching over 7 bases. The V gene end was trimmed by 1 base and the J gene end by 4 bases; junction bases not matched to a gene: 7. The CDR3 runs to 15 residues. Germline lookup yields CDR1 SGHRS and CDR2 YFSETQ. CDR3 sequence (DNA): TGCGCCAGCAGCTTGAGAGACAGGGTGCCCTATGGCTACACCTTC. Translating gives CASSLRDRVPYGYTF.

This clonotype was observed at least ten times. The rearrangement uses TRBV12-3 or TRBV12-4 and TRBJ2-7; D perhaps matches TRBD2 (6 bases). V was cut by 1 base and J by 10 bases, with 11 bases left in between. The CDR3 covers 12 residues. DNA of the CDR3: TGTGCCAGCAGTTTAGTGTTAGGACTACAGTACTTC. Translated, it gives CASSLVLGLQYF.

This clonotype showed up just a few times. This rearrangement joins TRBV27 to TRBJ1-2; no firm D call. This CDR3 has 13 residues. Germline CDR1 MNHEY, CDR2 SMNVEV (reference sequence). V was trimmed by 2 bases and J by 4 bases, leaving 8 bases between them. The CDR3 reads CASSLGRSYGYTF. The CDR3 DNA follows: TGTGCCAGCAGTTTAGGGCGGTCCTATGGCTACACCTTC.

This clonotype showed up many times. The rearrangement joins TRBV28 to TRBJ2-1, with TRBD1 matching over 9 bases. The germline gives CDR1 MDHEN, CDR2 SYDVKM. CDR3 length: 18 amino acids. The V gene end was trimmed by 4 bases and the J gene end by 9 bases; junction bases not matched to a gene: 19. As DNA, the CDR3 is TGTGCCAGCAGTTACGAAACCGAGCGGGACAGGGTAATGGGTGAGCAGTTCTTC. This codes for CASSYETERDRVMGEQFF.

A few counts support this clonotype. The chain joins TRBV6-2 or TRBV6-3 to TRBJ1-1, with TRBD1 matching 10 bases. CDR1 is MNHEY and CDR2 is SVGEGT in the germline V gene. The CDR3 is made up of 14 amino acids. J gave up 4 bases and V 7 bases, and 6 bases lay outside the gene matches. The CDR3 loop reads CASNDRGHGTEAFF. DNA for the CDR3: TGTGCCAGCAACGACAGGGGGCACGGCACTGAAGCTTTCTTT.

This clonotype was seen a few times. The chain has TRBV28 and TRBJ1-2; possibly TRBD1 for D (5 bases). The CDR3 totals 19 residues. V was shortened by 6 bases and J by 4 bases, with 30 bases between the two germline ends. CDR1 is MDHEN and CDR2 is SYDVKM in the germline V gene. CDR3 sequence: CASSTPAGLSARQPYGYTF. The DNA of the CDR3 is TGTGCCAGCAGCACGCCAGCGGGACTTTCAGCCAGGCAACCCTATGGCTACACCTTC.

CDR3 DNA: TGTGCCACCAGCACGAGGGACAGGGGAACAGATACGCAGTATTTT. Encoded protein: CATSTRDRGTDTQYF. The V and J genes are TRBV15 and TRBJ2-3; 10 bases match TRBD1. The junction had 4 bases not matched to a gene; V was cut back by 4 bases and J by 3 bases. The CDR3 is made up of 15 amino acids. The germline V gene encodes CDR1 LNHNV and CDR2 YYDKDF (reference sequence). The full variable domain, its missing parts supplied by reference TRBV15 and TRBJ2-3, is DAMVIQNPRYQVTQFGKPVTLSCSQTLNHNVMYWYQQKSSQAPKLLFHYYDKDFNNEADTPDNFQSRRPNTSFCFLDIRSPGLGDTAMYLCATSTRDRGTDTQYFGPGTRLTVL.

This clonotype was recorded a few times. The rearrangement joins TRBV9 to TRBJ2-3, with 9 bases identical to TRBD1. CDR3 length: 15 amino acids. The J segment lost 6 bases and the V segment lost 4 bases, leaving 9 bases of the junction unmatched. Looked up from germline, CDR1 is SGDLS and CDR2 is YYNGEE. Here the CDR3 reads CASSPRTGATDTQYF. CDR3 in DNA: TGTGCCAGCAGCCCCCGGACAGGGGCGACGGATACGCAGTATTTT.

At least ten counts were recorded for this clonotype. V is TRBV12-3 or TRBV12-4 and J is TRBJ2-3; no clear D. Trimming cost V 7 bases and J 8 bases, with 7 bases left between them. CDR3 length: 10 residues. The DNA of the CDR3 is TGTGCCAGCATGTTGGGTACGCAGTATTTT. This translates into CASMLGTQYF.

The J gene is TRBJ2-7, the V gene TRBV28; TRBD1 agrees at 10 bases. This CDR3 spans 16 amino acids. The V gene end was trimmed by 2 bases and the J gene end by 3 bases; junction bases not matched to a gene: 7. CDR1 MDHEN and CDR2 SYDVKM come from the germline V gene. CDR3 nucleotides: TGTGCCAGCAGTTTACCCGGGACAGGGGACAACTACGAGCAGTACTTC. It translates to CASSLPGTGDNYEQYF.

This clonotype was found once. This chain uses TRBV6-1 with TRBJ2-2, with a possible D match to TRBD2 (5 bases). The germline V gene has CDR1 MNHNS and CDR2 SASEGT. This CDR3 spans 17 amino acids. V gave up 2 bases and J gave up 4 bases, with 17 bases separating them. CDR3 region: CASSERLTGSSTGELFF. In DNA, the CDR3 is TGTGCCAGCAGTGAAAGACTAACGGGTAGTAGCACCGGGGAGCTGTTTTTT.

This chain links TRBV29-1 with TRBJ2-1; D possibly corresponds to TRBD2 (5 bases). The CDR3 length is 14 residues. Germline V gene sequence: CDR1 SQVTM, CDR2 ANQGSEA. V lost 7 bases and J lost 0, with 13 bases in between. The CDR3 region has the DNA TGCAGCGGAGGAAGCGGTAGCTCCTACAATGAGCAGTTCTTC. Its protein product is CSGGSGSSYNEQFF.